This record concerns one T cell receptor (beta chain) sequence. This record belongs to a study of PD-1 blockade in classical Hodgkin lymphoma. Relapses following autologous stem cell transplantation were seen in all patients, with brentuximab vedotin exposure varying. Germline assignment: CDR1 KGHSH and CDR2 LQKENI. V lost 5 bases to trimming and J lost 8 bases, with 13 bases between them. CDR3 length: 13 amino acids. TCRdb's copy holds only in-frame clones and misses some; the assay was immunoSEQ multiplex PCR. Of approximately 44,000 clones in the sample, about 72% were seen once. The clonotype was recovered from a human donor with classical Hodgkin lymphoma. Sequenced here: peripheral blood mononuclear cells (PBMCs), sampled at baseline. V and J are TRBV18 and TRBJ1-5; possibly TRBD1 for D (5 bases). The CDR3 sequence: CASSSWGREPQHF. CDR3 DNA sequence: TGTGCCAGCTCAAGCTGGGGGAGAGAGCCCCAGCATTTT.